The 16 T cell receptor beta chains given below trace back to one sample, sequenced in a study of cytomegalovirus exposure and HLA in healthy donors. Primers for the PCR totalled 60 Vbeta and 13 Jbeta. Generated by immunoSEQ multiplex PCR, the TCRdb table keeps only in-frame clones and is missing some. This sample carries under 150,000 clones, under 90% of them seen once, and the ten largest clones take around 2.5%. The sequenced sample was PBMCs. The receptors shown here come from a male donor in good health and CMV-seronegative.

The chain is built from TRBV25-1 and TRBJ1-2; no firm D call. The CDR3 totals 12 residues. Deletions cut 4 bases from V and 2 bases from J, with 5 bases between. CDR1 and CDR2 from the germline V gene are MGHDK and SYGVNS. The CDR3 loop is CASSAENYGYTF. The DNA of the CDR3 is TGTGCCAGCAGTGCGGAGAACTATGGCTACACCTTC.

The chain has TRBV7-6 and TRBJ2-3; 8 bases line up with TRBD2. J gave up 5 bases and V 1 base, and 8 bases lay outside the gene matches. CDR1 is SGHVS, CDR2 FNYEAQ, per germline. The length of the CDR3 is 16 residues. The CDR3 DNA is TGTGCCAGCAGCTTAGGCGGGGGGAGGGCCCTAGATACGCAGTATTTT. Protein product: CASSLGGGRALDTQYF. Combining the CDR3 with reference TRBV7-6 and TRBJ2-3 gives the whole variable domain GAGVSQSPRYKVTKRGQDVALRCDPISGHVSLYWYRQALGQGPEFLTYFNYEAQQDKSGLPNDRFSAERPEGSISTLTIQRTEQRDSAMYRCASSLGGGRALDTQYFGPGTRLTVL.

CDR3 in DNA: TGCGCCAGCAGCCTACAGACAGGGAGTCTCTACGAGCAGTACTTC. This sequence encodes CASSLQTGSLYEQYF. This sequence joins TRBV4-1 and TRBJ2-7, with 7 bases fitting TRBD1. This CDR3 comprises 15 residues. In germline, CDR1 is MGHRA, CDR2 YSYEKL. The junction had 9 bases not matched to a gene; V was cut back by 4 bases and J by 3 bases.

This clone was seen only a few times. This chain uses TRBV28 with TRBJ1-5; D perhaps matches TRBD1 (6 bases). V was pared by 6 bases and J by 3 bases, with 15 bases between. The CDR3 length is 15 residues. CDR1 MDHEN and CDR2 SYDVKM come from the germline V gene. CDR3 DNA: TGTGCCAGCAGATCCGCCGGGACATACAATCAGCCCCAGCATTTT. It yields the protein CASRSAGTYNQPQHF.

The CDR3 protein is CSVVPTAGDAYNEQFF. The CDR3 nucleotides read TGCAGCGTTGTTCCTACGGCGGGAGACGCCTACAATGAGCAGTTCTTC. The chain employs TRBV29-1 and TRBJ2-1; the match to TRBD2 covers 7 bases. Germline values: CDR1 SQVTM, CDR2 ANQGSEA. Trimming at V came to 4 bases and at J to 2 bases, leaving 11 bases not matched to a gene. The CDR3 is made up of 16 amino acids.

The CDR3 loop reads CASSVDSQETQYF. The CDR3 DNA reads TGTGCCAGCAGCGTAGATAGCCAAGAGACCCAGTACTTC. The V gene is TRBV9, the J gene TRBJ2-5; D remains unclear. V lost 0 bases, J lost 1 base, and 4 bases lay in between. Looked up from germline, CDR1 is SGDLS and CDR2 is YYNGEE. This CDR3 contains 13 residues. Using reference TRBV9 and TRBJ2-5 for the parts outside the CDR3, the full variable domain is DSGVTQTPKHLITATGQRVTLRCSPRSGDLSVYWYQQSLDQGLQFLIQYYNGEERAKGNILERFSAQQFPDLHSELNLSSLELGDSALYFCASSVDSQETQYFGPGTRLLVL.

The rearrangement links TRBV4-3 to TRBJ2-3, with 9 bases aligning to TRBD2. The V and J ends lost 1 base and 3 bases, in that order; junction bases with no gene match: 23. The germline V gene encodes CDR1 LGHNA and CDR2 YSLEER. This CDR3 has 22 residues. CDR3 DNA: TGCGCCAGCAGCCAAGTGTGGGGCAGGCTAGCGGGACGGGGGGGGTGGACAGATACGCAGTATTTT. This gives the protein CASSQVWGRLAGRGGWTDTQYF.

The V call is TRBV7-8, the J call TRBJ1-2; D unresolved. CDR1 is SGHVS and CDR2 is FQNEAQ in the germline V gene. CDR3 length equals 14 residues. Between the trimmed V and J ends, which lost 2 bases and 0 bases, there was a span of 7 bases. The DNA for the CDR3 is TGTGCCAGCAGCTTAATACGGTCTAACTATGGCTACACCTTC. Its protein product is CASSLIRSNYGYTF.

CDR3 bases: TGTGCCAGCAGCGTAGATGACAGATTGGCCGGCTACACCTTC. The encoded protein is CASSVDDRLAGYTF. The chain couples TRBV9 to TRBJ1-2; D perhaps matches TRBD1 (5 bases). Germline CDR1 SGDLS, CDR2 YYNGEE. This CDR3 is built from 14 residues. With 0 bases removed from V and 8 bases from J, the gap between germline ends came to 14 bases.

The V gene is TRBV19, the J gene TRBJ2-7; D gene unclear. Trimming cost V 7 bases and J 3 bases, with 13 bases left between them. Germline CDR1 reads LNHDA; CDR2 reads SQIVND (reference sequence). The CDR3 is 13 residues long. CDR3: CASIPQEIYEQYF. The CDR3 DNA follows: TGTGCCAGTATCCCCCAAGAGATCTACGAGCAGTACTTC. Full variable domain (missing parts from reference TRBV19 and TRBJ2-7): DGGITQSPKYLFRKEGQNVTLSCEQNLNHDAMYWYRQDPGQGLRLIYYSQIVNDFQKGDIAEGYSVSREKKESFPLTVTSAQKNPTAFYLCASIPQEIYEQYFGPGTRLTVT.

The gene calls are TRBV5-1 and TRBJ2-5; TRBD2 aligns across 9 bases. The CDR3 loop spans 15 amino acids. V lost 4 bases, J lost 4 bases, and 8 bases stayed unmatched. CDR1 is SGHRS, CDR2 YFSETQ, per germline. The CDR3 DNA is TGCGCCAGCAGCGTCTTAGCGGGAGCGCGAGAGACCCAGTACTTC. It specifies CASSVLAGARETQYF.

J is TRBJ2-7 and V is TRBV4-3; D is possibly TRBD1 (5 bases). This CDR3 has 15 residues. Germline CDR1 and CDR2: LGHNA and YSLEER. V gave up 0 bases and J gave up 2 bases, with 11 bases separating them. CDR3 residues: CASSQDRTTPYEQYF. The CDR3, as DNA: TGCGCCAGCAGCCAAGATCGGACAACCCCCTACGAGCAGTACTTC.

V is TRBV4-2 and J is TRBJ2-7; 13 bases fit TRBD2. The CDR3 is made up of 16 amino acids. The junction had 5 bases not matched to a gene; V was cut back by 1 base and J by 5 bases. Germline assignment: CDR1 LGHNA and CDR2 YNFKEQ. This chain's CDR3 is CASSQAAGLAGHEQYF. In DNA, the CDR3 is TGTGCCAGCAGCCAAGCCGCGGGACTAGCGGGACACGAGCAGTACTTC.

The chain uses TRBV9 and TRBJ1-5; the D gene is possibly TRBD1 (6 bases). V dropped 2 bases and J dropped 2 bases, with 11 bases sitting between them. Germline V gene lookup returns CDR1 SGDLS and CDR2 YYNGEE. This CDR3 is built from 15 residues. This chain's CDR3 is CASSVSGVGNQPQHF. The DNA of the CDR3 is TGTGCCAGCAGCGTCTCAGGGGTTGGCAATCAGCCCCAGCATTTT.

The CDR3 is CASSQGEGSGTVYEQYF. The CDR3 DNA is TGTGCCAGCAGCCAAGGGGAGGGTAGCGGGACCGTGTACGAGCAGTACTTC. J is TRBJ2-7 and V is TRBV4-2, with 8 bases identical to TRBD2. CDR3 size: 17 residues. The trim removed 1 base at V and 4 bases at J, leaving 12 bases unmatched. The germline gives CDR1 LGHNA, CDR2 YNFKEQ.

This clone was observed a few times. In DNA, the CDR3 is TGTGCCAGCAGTTACGGTTCGGCAGGGTTGGAAAAACTGTTTTTT. It codes for CASSYGSAGLEKLFF. The V call is TRBV6-6, the J call TRBJ1-4, with D tentatively TRBD1 (5 bases). The germline gives CDR1 MNHNY, CDR2 SVGAGI (reference sequence). The CDR3 covers 15 residues. V was cut by 2 bases and J by 8 bases, with 15 bases left in between.